This record covers a single T cell receptor beta chain. The V segment lost 6 bases and the J segment 7 bases; nucleotides outside the gene matches: 11. The CDR3 runs 15 residues. Germline CDR1 reads SNHLY; CDR2 reads FYNNEI. There were TCR beta CDR3 regions amplified from RNA transcripts. Initially, a first-round RT-PCR of the TCR CDR3 employed the HTBI primer set. TCRdb processed the multiplex PCR reads anew with MiXCR; each CDR3 protein has one entry. The data show hundreds of thousands of distinct CDR3 sequences, 12% to 15% seen once. These data are taken from a study of T cells in Graves' hyperthyroidism and ophthalmopathy.

This clonotype was obtained from a woman between 35 and 50 years old with Graves' ophthalmopathy. The sequenced sample was blood. The chain recombines TRBV2 with TRBJ2-1; the match to TRBD2 covers 8 bases. In DNA form, the CDR3 reads TGTGCCAGCAGCCCGACGCCTAGCGGGCGTAATGAGCAGTTCTTC. Translating it yields CASSPTPSGRNEQFF. Based on the CDR3 plus reference TRBV2 and TRBJ2-1, the full variable domain is EPEVTQTPSHQVTQMGQEVILRCVPISNHLYFYWYRQILGQKVEFLVSFYNNEISEKSEIFDDQFSVERPDGSNFTLKIRSTKLEDSAMYFCASSPTPSGRNEQFFGPGTRLTVL.